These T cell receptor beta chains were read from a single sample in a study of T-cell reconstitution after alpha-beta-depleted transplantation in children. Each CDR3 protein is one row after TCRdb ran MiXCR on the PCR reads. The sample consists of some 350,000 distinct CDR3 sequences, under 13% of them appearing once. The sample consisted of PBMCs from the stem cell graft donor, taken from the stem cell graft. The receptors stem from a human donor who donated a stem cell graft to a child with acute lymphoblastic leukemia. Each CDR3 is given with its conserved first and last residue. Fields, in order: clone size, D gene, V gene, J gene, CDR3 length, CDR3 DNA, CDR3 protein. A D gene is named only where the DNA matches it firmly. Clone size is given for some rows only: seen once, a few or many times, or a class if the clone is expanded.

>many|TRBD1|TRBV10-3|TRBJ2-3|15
TGTGCCATCAGGACACAAGGGACAGCCACAGATACGCAGTATTTT
CAIRTQGTATDTQYF
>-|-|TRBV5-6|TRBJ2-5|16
TGTGCCAGCAGCCGGGCCGGGGGGCGCGCCCATGAGACCCAGTACTTC
CASSRAGGRAHETQYF
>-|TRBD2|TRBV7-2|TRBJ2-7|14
TGTGCCAGCGCTAGGACTAGCGGCTCCTACGAGCAGTACTTC
CASARTSGSYEQYF
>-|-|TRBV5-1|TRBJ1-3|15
TGCGCCAGCAGCTTTGGGGATTTCTCTGGAAACACCATATATTTT
CASSFGDFSGNTIYF
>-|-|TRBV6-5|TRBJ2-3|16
TGTGCCAGCAGTTACTCGGTAGGCCCTAGCACAGATACGCAGTATTTT
CASSYSVGPSTDTQYF
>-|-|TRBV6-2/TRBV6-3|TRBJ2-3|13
TGTGCCAGCAAGGTCGGGGGGCAAGATACGCAGTATTTT
CASKVGGQDTQYF
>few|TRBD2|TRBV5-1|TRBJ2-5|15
TGCGCCAGCAGCTCGGGACTAGCGGGAGAAGGGACCCAGTACTTC
CASSSGLAGEGTQYF
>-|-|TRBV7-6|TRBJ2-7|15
TGTGCCAGCAGCTTAAACCGGGGTCTCCTCTACGAGCAGTACTTC
CASSLNRGLLYEQYF
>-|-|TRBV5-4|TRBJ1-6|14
TGTGCCAGCAGCAAACAGGGTCCAGGGTCACCCCTCCACTTT
CASSKQGPGSPLHF
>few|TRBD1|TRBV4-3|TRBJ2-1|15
TGCGCCAGCAGTCCCGGGACAGGGGTTTACAATGAGCAGTTCTTC
CASSPGTGVYNEQFF
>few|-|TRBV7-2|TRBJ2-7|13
TGTGCCAGCAGCTTGAGGAGGACCCACGAGCAGTACTTC
CASSLRRTHEQYF
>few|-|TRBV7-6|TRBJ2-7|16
TGTGCCAGCGGGGGTCGGGGTCAGACGACCGGCTACGAGCAGTACTTC
CASGGRGQTTGYEQYF
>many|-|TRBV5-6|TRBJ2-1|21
TGTGCCAGCAGCTTGTCTGGCACAAATTCCGCCCGGGACCGATCTATCTATGAGCAGTTCTTC
CASSLSGTNSARDRSIYEQFF
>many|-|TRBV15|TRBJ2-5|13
TGTGCCACCAGCAGGGGACTGTCGGAGACCCAGTACTTC
CATSRGLSETQYF
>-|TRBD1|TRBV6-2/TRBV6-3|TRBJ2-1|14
TGTGCCAGCCTACGGACAGGGTCTAACAATGAGCAGTTCTTC
CASLRTGSNNEQFF
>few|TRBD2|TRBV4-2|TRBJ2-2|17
TGTGCCAGCAGCCAACTGAGTAGCGGGGCGAACACCGGGGAGCTGTTTTTT
CASSQLSSGANTGELFF
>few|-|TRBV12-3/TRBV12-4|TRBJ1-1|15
TGTGCCAGCAGTTTAGATCAGAGGGTGAACACTGAAGCTTTCTTT
CASSLDQRVNTEAFF
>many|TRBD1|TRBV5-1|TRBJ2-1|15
TGCGCCAGCAGCGGGGGACAGGGGTCCTACAATGAGCAGTTCTTC
CASSGGQGSYNEQFF
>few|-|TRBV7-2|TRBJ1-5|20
TGTGCCAGCAGCCCCGAAGTCTTAACAATCCTTAGTAAAAGCAATCAGCCCCAGCATTTT
CASSPEVLTILSKSNQPQHF
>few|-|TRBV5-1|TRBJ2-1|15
TGCGCCAGCAGCCCCGGAGTCCGGAAAAACAATGAGCAGTTCTTC
CASSPGVRKNNEQFF
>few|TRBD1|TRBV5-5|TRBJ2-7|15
TGTGCCAGCAGCCGGAAGGACAGGGATTCGTACGAGCAGTACTTC
CASSRKDRDSYEQYF
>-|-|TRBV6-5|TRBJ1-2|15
TGTGCCAGCAGTTCCCCCTACCTACGGGAGTATGGCTACACCTTC
CASSSPYLREYGYTF